This entry lists 10 T cell receptor beta chains sequenced from one sample in a study of T-cell memory formation after mild COVID-19 (dated by TCRdb to 2020 to 2023). The receptor library was made with 5' RACE. Instrument on record: Illumina NovaSeq 6000. Using fastp trimming at Q25 and MiXCR clonotype assembly, TCRdb reanalyzed the public sequencing data and kept in-frame beta chains. All rows with the same CDR3 protein become a single entry with the most common DNA and genes. This sample gives more than 250,000 distinct CDR3 sequences in total; around 15% of them show up just once. Jointly, the top ten make up around a fifth of the sample. Sequenced: PBMCs or a T cell subset sorted from them (not recorded which). The origin of the receptors is a man aged 18-30 years who had mild COVID-19 (a few samples of this study predate the infection). The sample titles of this study are shuffled in the database, so cell type and time point are left out; the donor was told from shared clones.

The V gene is TRBV6-4, the J gene TRBJ1-2; perhaps TRBD1 as D (5 bases). Germline V gene data show CDR1 as MRHNA and CDR2 as SNTAGT. V lost 2 bases, J lost 4 bases, and 8 bases lay in between. The CDR3 runs 13 residues. The CDR3: CASSDIGGYGYTF. As DNA, the CDR3 is TGTGCCAGCAGTGACATCGGGGGCTATGGCTACACCTTC.

This clonotype was found once. The chain recombines TRBV6-5 with TRBJ2-3, with D perhaps TRBD2 (6 bases). The germline V gene encodes CDR1 MNHEY and CDR2 SVGAGI. The V gene lost 6 bases and the J gene lost 4 bases, with 17 bases spanning the gap. This CDR3 comprises 15 residues. The CDR3 DNA is TGTGCCAGCAGGGGGACGGGAGAGGGATCAGATACGCAGTATTTT. The encoded protein is CASRGTGEGSDTQYF.

There are a few counts of this clonotype. The chain employs TRBV24-1 and TRBJ2-1; D might be TRBD2 (6 bases). This CDR3 has 15 amino acids. Germline V CDR1 and CDR2: KGHDR, SFDVKD. V dropped 7 bases and J dropped 2 bases, with 14 bases sitting between them. CDR3 coding DNA: TGTGCCACCAGAGCCCGGGGGAGCACCTACAATGAGCAGTTCTTC. The encoded protein is CATRARGSTYNEQFF.

This clonotype was observed a few times. In nucleotides, the CDR3 is TGTGCCAGCAGCCTACCGGGACAGGGGGCAGATACGCAGTATTTT. Translated: CASSLPGQGADTQYF. This chain connects TRBV7-8 to TRBJ2-3, with TRBD1 identical over 11 bases. The CDR3 runs 15 residues. V lost 5 bases to trimming and J lost 4 bases; unmatched junction nucleotides: 5. CDR1 and CDR2 (germline): SGHVS, FQNEAQ.

This clonotype was counted only a few times. The CDR3 nucleotides are TGCGCCAGCAGCTTGGAACGGAGCAGACCTTATGGCTACACCTTC. This sequence encodes CASSLERSRPYGYTF. V and J are TRBV5-1 and TRBJ1-2; D uncertain. Looked up from germline, CDR1 is SGHRS and CDR2 is YFSETQ. CDR3 length: 15 residues. Trimming shortened V by 0 bases and J by 5 bases, and 14 bases separated the two germline ends.

The chain links TRBV7-2 to TRBJ2-2; D not certain. Germline-derived CDR1 and CDR2 are SGHTA and FQGNSA. The CDR3 is 13 residues long. With 2 bases removed from V and 7 bases from J, the gap between germline ends came to 8 bases. The CDR3 sequence: CASSLRQIGELFF. In nucleotides, the CDR3 is TGTGCCAGCAGCTTAAGGCAGATCGGGGAGCTGTTTTTT.

The chain joins TRBV7-2 to TRBJ1-1, with D unresolved. The V end lost 0 bases, the J end lost 5 bases, and 7 bases lay between the germline ends. Per the germline V gene, CDR1 is SGHTA and CDR2 is FQGNSA. This CDR3 has 13 amino acids. Here the CDR3 reads CASSLAGWTEAFF. The CDR3 bases are TGTGCCAGCAGCTTAGCAGGGTGGACTGAAGCTTTCTTT.

This clonotype has a handful of counts. The V gene is TRBV6-5, the J gene TRBJ1-1; D gene ambiguous. The CDR3 sequence is 13 residues long. Germline loops: CDR1 MNHEY, CDR2 SVGAGI. Trimming took off 6 bases at V and 1 base at J, with 9 bases between the two ends. The CDR3 region has the DNA TGTGCCAGCAGATTTGAAGGGAACACTGAAGCTTTCTTT. This codes for CASRFEGNTEAFF.

This chain links TRBV7-9 with TRBJ1-1; perhaps TRBD1 as D (5 bases). The germline V gene has CDR1 SEHNR and CDR2 FQNEAQ (reference sequence). The germline V and J ends were trimmed by 6 bases and 4 bases, with 15 bases remaining between them. The CDR3 is 14 residues long. CDR3 bases: TGTGCCAGCAGTTTTGGGGGGAAGTTCACTGAAGCTTTCTTT. Protein sequence: CASSFGGKFTEAFF.

CDR3 loop: CASRRTGGGFGVLQV. The CDR3 DNA follows: TGTGCCAGCAGGCGGACAGGGGGAGGTTTCGGTGTCTTACAAGTC. V usage is TRBV27 and J usage is TRBJ2-7, with 10 bases fitting TRBD1. CDR1 is MNHEY and CDR2 is SMNVEV in the germline V gene (reference sequence). This CDR3 comprises 15 residues.